Many counts were recorded for the clone carrying this TCR beta chain. Antigen: not known. The germline CDR1 and CDR2 sequences are MNHEY and SMNVEV (reference sequence). V was clipped by 5 bases and J by 7 bases; unmatched bases: 7. The CDR3 consists of 15 residues. This sample is drawn from a study of T cells in Graves' hyperthyroidism and ophthalmopathy. Notes on the study in general: Appearing also in blood were most of the thyroid clonotypes expanded above 0.001. Median prediction lead before ophthalmopathy onset was 6.5 months with the model.

It was RNA transcripts that yielded the amplified TCR beta CDR3 regions. The HTBI primer set served for first-round RT-PCR of the TCR CDR3. TCRdb redid the calling of the multiplex PCR reads with MiXCR, one entry per CDR3 protein. The table lists about 400,000 distinct CDR3 sequences, 15% of them singletons. These patients, aged 18 to 65, had recently diagnosed hyperthyroidism lasting under 2 months. Exclusion of a patient resulted from uncontrolled infection, other autoimmune disease, pregnancy or lactation. Sample: blood. The chain has TRBV27 and TRBJ2-7, with 14 bases aligning to TRBD2. The source of this sequence is a woman in her 30s with Graves' hyperthyroidism. The CDR3 DNA sequence: TGTGCCAGCAGTCCGGGACTAGCGGGAGTGTGGGAGCAGTACTTC. Its translation: CASSPGLAGVWEQYF.